This TCR beta chain is drawn from a study of cytomegalovirus exposure and HLA in healthy donors. The V and J ends lost 3 bases and 1 base respectively, with 7 bases between them. Germline CDR1 reads SEHNR; CDR2 reads FQNEAQ (reference sequence). This CDR3 contains 14 residues. PCR employed 60 Vbeta and 13 Jbeta primers. Method: immunoSEQ multiplex PCR; TCRdb's copy keeps in-frame clones and lacks some. The table records 150,000 to 200,000 clones, roughly four fifths of them present only once. A few counts support this clone. The specimen sequenced was PBMCs. This receptor was obtained from a young woman in good health and CMV-seropositive. The chain links TRBV7-9 to TRBJ1-5; D might be TRBD1 (6 bases). DNA for the CDR3: TGTGCCAGCAGCTTCGGACAGAGCAATCAGCCCCAGCATTTT. Encoded protein: CASSFGQSNQPQHF.